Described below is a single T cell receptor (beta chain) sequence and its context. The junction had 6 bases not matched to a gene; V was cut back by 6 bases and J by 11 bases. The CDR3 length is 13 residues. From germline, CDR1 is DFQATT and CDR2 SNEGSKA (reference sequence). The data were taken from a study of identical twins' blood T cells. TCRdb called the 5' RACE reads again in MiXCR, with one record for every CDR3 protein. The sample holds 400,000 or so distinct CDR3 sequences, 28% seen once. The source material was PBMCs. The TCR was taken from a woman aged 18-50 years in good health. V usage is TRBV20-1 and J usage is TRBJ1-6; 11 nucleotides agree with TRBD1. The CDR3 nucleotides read TGCAGTGCCTACGGACAGGGGGCCCCACCCCTCCACTTT. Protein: CSAYGQGAPPLHF.